This T cell receptor (beta chain) was obtained from a study of blood T cell repertoires in COVID-19. Germline V gene sequence: CDR1 LNHDA, CDR2 SQIVND (reference sequence). V was shortened by 5 bases and J by 0 bases, with 10 bases between the two germline ends. This CDR3 has 15 residues. Sequencing used immunoSEQ multiplex PCR; TCRdb keeps in-frame clones, though not all of them. The sample lists about 480,000 clones, around nine tenths occurring once. This chain uses TRBV19 with TRBJ1-4; D is perhaps TRBD1 (5 bases). The sequenced material came from PBMCs or T cells enriched from blood (not recorded which). The source is a woman aged 40 to 50 who had recovered from COVID-19. This CDR3 reads CASSLRTSTNEKLFF. CDR3 DNA: TGTGCCAGTAGTTTGAGGACATCAACTAATGAAAAACTGTTTTTT.